This T cell receptor (beta chain) was sequenced for a study of T cells in Graves' hyperthyroidism and ophthalmopathy. The diagnoses drew upon clinical symptoms, serum thyroxine and TRAb, thyroid ultrasound and orbital computed tomography. In germline, CDR1 is MNHEY, CDR2 SVGEGT. The CDR3 is 16 residues long. V dropped 0 bases and J dropped 7 bases, with 16 bases sitting between them. In its sample, this clonotype was seen many times. Regions amplified from RNA transcripts were the TCR beta CDR3 regions. First-round RT-PCR targeting the TCR CDR3 was performed with the HTBI primer set. Using its own MiXCR run on the multiplex PCR reads, TCRdb lists one record per CDR3 protein. The sample includes some 180,000 distinct CDR3 sequences, around 16% of them seen just once.

The chain couples TRBV6-2 or TRBV6-3 to TRBJ2-1; TRBD1 might be the D (5 bases). The TCR originated in a woman aged 45-59 years with Graves' hyperthyroidism. The sample comprised blood. The CDR3 coding sequence is TGTGCCAGCAGTTACTCCCAGACAGTGATACGAAATGAGCAGTTCTTC. Translated: CASSYSQTVIRNEQFF.